These T cell receptor beta chains were read from a single sample in a study of CD8+CD57+ T cells in acquired aplastic anemia. MiXCR, applied by TCRdb to the reads, yields one record per CDR3 protein. The table shows about 130,000 distinct CDR3 sequences, with around 48% occurring only once. Material: sorted CD4+, CD8+, or CD8+CD57+ T cells (not recorded which) from PBMCs. The receptors were sampled from a human donor in good health, serving as a control. CDR3s include the opening cysteine and the closing phenylalanine or tryptophan. A D gene is named only where the DNA matches it firmly. A row's size may be missing; if present it is once, few, many or a size class.

D gene: TRBD2
V gene: TRBV7-2
CDR3 length: 15
J gene: TRBJ2-7
clone size: many
CDR3 DNA: TGTGCCAGCAGACCTTTTAGCGGGGGGGTTTTCGAGCAGTACTTC
CDR3 protein: CASRPFSGGVFEQYF

D gene: NA
V gene: TRBV10-2
CDR3 length: 13
J gene: TRBJ1-6
clone size: NA
CDR3 DNA: TGCGCCAGCGGAGAGGAACGAACCTCACCCCTCCACTTT
CDR3 protein: CASGEERTSPLHF

D gene: TRBD2
V gene: TRBV10-3
CDR3 length: 15
J gene: TRBJ2-7
clone size: few
CDR3 DNA: TGTGCCATCACCCCTAAGACTAGCGGGGACTACGAGCAGTACTTC
CDR3 protein: CAITPKTSGDYEQYF

D gene: NA
V gene: TRBV7-6
CDR3 length: 11
J gene: TRBJ2-7
clone size: NA
CDR3 DNA: TGTGCCAGCAGACTCCGGGAAGAGCAGTACTTC
CDR3 protein: CASRLREEQYF

D gene: NA
V gene: TRBV7-2
CDR3 length: 15
J gene: TRBJ2-7
clone size: NA
CDR3 DNA: TGTGCCAGCAGCTTGGGGGCAACAGGGATCTACGAGCAGTACTTC
CDR3 protein: CASSLGATGIYEQYF

D gene: NA
V gene: TRBV20-1
CDR3 length: 15
J gene: TRBJ1-6
clone size: NA
CDR3 DNA: TGCAGTGCTAGAGGCCAACAGGGATTCGGTTCACCCCTCCACTTT
CDR3 protein: CSARGQQGFGSPLHF

D gene: TRBD2
V gene: TRBV24-1
CDR3 length: 17
J gene: TRBJ2-1
clone size: few
CDR3 DNA: TGTGCCAGCAGTCCCGGGACTAGCGGGGGGGTTAGCAATGAGCAGTTCTTC
CDR3 protein: CASSPGTSGGVSNEQFF

D gene: NA
V gene: TRBV25-1
CDR3 length: 16
J gene: TRBJ1-1
clone size: many
CDR3 DNA: TGTGCCAGCAGTGATTCAGTTTTCGGGAGAGGCACTGAAGCTTTCTTT
CDR3 protein: CASSDSVFGRGTEAFF

D gene: TRBD1
V gene: TRBV3-1
CDR3 length: 16
J gene: TRBJ1-1
clone size: many
CDR3 DNA: TGTGCCAGCAGCCGGGAAGACAGGGGTGTGAGCACTGAAGCTTTCTTT
CDR3 protein: CASSREDRGVSTEAFF

D gene: NA
V gene: TRBV5-4
CDR3 length: 14
J gene: TRBJ1-2
clone size: many
CDR3 DNA: TGTGCCAGCAGCTTGTTAACGGCGGCCTATGGCTACACCTTC
CDR3 protein: CASSLLTAAYGYTF

D gene: NA
V gene: TRBV12-3/TRBV12-4
CDR3 length: 13
J gene: TRBJ1-2
clone size: many
CDR3 DNA: TGTGCCAGCAGTGTGAGAGGAGGGCCCGGCTACACCTTC
CDR3 protein: CASSVRGGPGYTF

D gene: TRBD1
V gene: TRBV7-9
CDR3 length: 15
J gene: TRBJ2-7
clone size: NA
CDR3 DNA: TGTGCCAGCAGTTATCCGGGACAGGGGTCCTACGAGCAGTACTTC
CDR3 protein: CASSYPGQGSYEQYF

D gene: NA
V gene: TRBV19
CDR3 length: 14
J gene: TRBJ1-1
clone size: NA
CDR3 DNA: TGTGCCAGTAGTATTATGAGCATGAACACTGAAGCTTTCTTT
CDR3 protein: CASSIMSMNTEAFF

D gene: TRBD1
V gene: TRBV2
CDR3 length: 15
J gene: TRBJ1-4
clone size: once
CDR3 DNA: TGTGCCAGCGGGCTTCCGGACAGGGGTGGTGAAAAACTGTTTTTT
CDR3 protein: CASGLPDRGGEKLFF

D gene: NA
V gene: TRBV7-2
CDR3 length: 14
J gene: TRBJ2-7
clone size: NA
CDR3 DNA: TGTGCCAGCAGCCTCGGTTCAGGGGTCTACGAGCAGTACTTC
CDR3 protein: CASSLGSGVYEQYF

D gene: TRBD1
V gene: TRBV5-1
CDR3 length: 12
J gene: TRBJ1-1
clone size: once
CDR3 DNA: TGCGCCAGCAGCGAGGACAGGGAAGTTCCTTTCTTT
CDR3 protein: CASSEDREVPFF

D gene: NA
V gene: TRBV19
CDR3 length: 15
J gene: TRBJ1-2
clone size: many
CDR3 DNA: TGTGCCAGTAAGGCTCGGGGGACTGGCGAGTATGGCTACACCTTC
CDR3 protein: CASKARGTGEYGYTF

D gene: NA
V gene: TRBV19
CDR3 length: 14
J gene: TRBJ1-6
clone size: few
CDR3 DNA: TGTGCCAGTAGTCTTTTGGGGTTGAATTCACCCCTCCACTTT
CDR3 protein: CASSLLGLNSPLHF

D gene: NA
V gene: TRBV7-2
CDR3 length: 14
J gene: TRBJ1-4
clone size: many
CDR3 DNA: TGTGCCAGCAGCTTGGGGAGGGAGAGGGAAAAACTGTTTTTT
CDR3 protein: CASSLGREREKLFF

D gene: NA
V gene: TRBV15
CDR3 length: 14
J gene: TRBJ2-7
clone size: NA
CDR3 DNA: TGTGCCACTAGCAGGTGGGGGACCTCCTACGAGCAGTACTTC
CDR3 protein: CATSRWGTSYEQYF

D gene: NA
V gene: TRBV19
CDR3 length: 17
J gene: TRBJ1-5
clone size: many
CDR3 DNA: TGTGCCAGTAGTCACCGTGGAGAGGTCCCTAGCAATCAGCCCCAGCATTTT
CDR3 protein: CASSHRGEVPSNQPQHF

D gene: TRBD2
V gene: TRBV20-1
CDR3 length: 17
J gene: TRBJ2-7
clone size: NA
CDR3 DNA: TGCAGTGCTGCCCTAACGACTAGCGGGGGAACTTGGTACGAGCAGTACTTC
CDR3 protein: CSAALTTSGGTWYEQYF

D gene: TRBD1
V gene: TRBV20-1
CDR3 length: 14
J gene: TRBJ2-1
clone size: few
CDR3 DNA: TGCAGTGCTCACAATCCGACAGGGCACAATGAGCAGTTCTTC
CDR3 protein: CSAHNPTGHNEQFF

D gene: NA
V gene: TRBV9
CDR3 length: 15
J gene: TRBJ1-6
clone size: NA
CDR3 DNA: TGTGCCAGCAGTCCTCCCGAGGGCAATAATTCACCCCTCCACTTT
CDR3 protein: CASSPPEGNNSPLHF

D gene: NA
V gene: TRBV2
CDR3 length: 15
J gene: TRBJ1-5
clone size: NA
CDR3 DNA: TGTGCCAGCAGTGTAAGGCAGGGGAGCAATCAGCCCCAGCATTTT
CDR3 protein: CASSVRQGSNQPQHF

D gene: NA
V gene: TRBV6-2/TRBV6-3
CDR3 length: 12
J gene: TRBJ1-2
clone size: many
CDR3 DNA: TGTGCCAGCAGTTACAGCACCTATGGCTACACCTTC
CDR3 protein: CASSYSTYGYTF

D gene: NA
V gene: TRBV20-1
CDR3 length: 15
J gene: TRBJ2-7
clone size: NA
CDR3 DNA: TGCAGTGCTAGTCAGACGCGACTGGCCTCCTACGAGCAGTACTTC
CDR3 protein: CSASQTRLASYEQYF

D gene: NA
V gene: TRBV6-1
CDR3 length: 14
J gene: TRBJ2-7
clone size: many
CDR3 DNA: TGTGCCAGCACCGGGACAACTCAAGCCTACGAGCAGTACTTC
CDR3 protein: CASTGTTQAYEQYF

D gene: NA
V gene: TRBV19
CDR3 length: 13
J gene: TRBJ1-2
clone size: NA
CDR3 DNA: TGTGCCAGTAGTATCAGCCACGGTGCAGGCTACACCTTC
CDR3 protein: CASSISHGAGYTF

D gene: NA
V gene: TRBV10-3
CDR3 length: 14
J gene: TRBJ2-7
clone size: once
CDR3 DNA: TGTGCCATCAGTTGGGAGGCATTGGGGCTGGAGCAGTACTTC
CDR3 protein: CAISWEALGLEQYF

D gene: TRBD2
V gene: TRBV10-3
CDR3 length: 14
J gene: TRBJ2-1
clone size: NA
CDR3 DNA: TGTGCCATCCTGACTAGCGGGGGCAACAATGAGCAGTTCTTC
CDR3 protein: CAILTSGGNNEQFF

D gene: TRBD2
V gene: TRBV7-2
CDR3 length: 18
J gene: TRBJ2-3
clone size: many
CDR3 DNA: TGTGCCAGCAGCTTAGGAATAGGACTAGCGGGGGTCACAGATACGCAGTATTTT
CDR3 protein: CASSLGIGLAGVTDTQYF

D gene: NA
V gene: TRBV5-1
CDR3 length: 17
J gene: TRBJ2-2
clone size: NA
CDR3 DNA: TGCGCCAGCAGCTTGAATAGTGGTACAGCTAACACCAGGGAGCTGTTTTTT
CDR3 protein: CASSLNSGTANTRELFF

D gene: TRBD1
V gene: TRBV7-2
CDR3 length: 16
J gene: TRBJ2-5
clone size: NA
CDR3 DNA: TGTGCCAGCAGCCCAGAAGGGACAGGGGGCCGGAAGACCCAGTACTTC
CDR3 protein: CASSPEGTGGRKTQYF

D gene: NA
V gene: TRBV20-1
CDR3 length: 12
J gene: TRBJ2-3
clone size: once
CDR3 DNA: TGCAGTGCTAGAGATGATCCAGATACGCAGTATTTT
CDR3 protein: CSARDDPDTQYF

D gene: NA
V gene: TRBV29-1
CDR3 length: 15
J gene: TRBJ1-2
clone size: many
CDR3 DNA: TGCAGCGTCTCCGGGTCGGAAGCCAAAAACTATGGCTACACCTTC
CDR3 protein: CSVSGSEAKNYGYTF

D gene: TRBD1
V gene: TRBV20-1
CDR3 length: 14
J gene: TRBJ1-5
clone size: many
CDR3 DNA: TGCAGTGCTAGTGCTGGGAGGGGGCATCAGCCCCAGCATTTT
CDR3 protein: CSASAGRGHQPQHF

D gene: TRBD1
V gene: TRBV2
CDR3 length: 13
J gene: TRBJ1-2
clone size: NA
CDR3 DNA: TGTGCCAGCCACCGGGACAGGGTCTATGGCTACACCTTC
CDR3 protein: CASHRDRVYGYTF

D gene: NA
V gene: TRBV9
CDR3 length: 12
J gene: TRBJ2-1
clone size: NA
CDR3 DNA: TGTGCCAGCAGCGTAGGCGACAATGAGCAGTTCTTC
CDR3 protein: CASSVGDNEQFF

D gene: NA
V gene: TRBV7-9
CDR3 length: 12
J gene: TRBJ1-5
clone size: few
CDR3 DNA: TGTGCCAGCAGCTTAGGCCGGGAGCCCCAGCATTTT
CDR3 protein: CASSLGREPQHF

D gene: NA
V gene: TRBV24-1
CDR3 length: 15
J gene: TRBJ2-7
clone size: few
CDR3 DNA: TGTGCCACCAGTGATACAGGGAGTTCGTTCAACGAGCAGTACTTC
CDR3 protein: CATSDTGSSFNEQYF

D gene: TRBD1
V gene: TRBV19
CDR3 length: 16
J gene: TRBJ1-4
clone size: NA
CDR3 DNA: TGTGCCAGTAGTATTATCACAGGACAGGGTGATGAAAAACTGTTTTTT
CDR3 protein: CASSIITGQGDEKLFF

D gene: TRBD2
V gene: TRBV11-2
CDR3 length: 15
J gene: TRBJ2-7
clone size: many
CDR3 DNA: TGTGCCAGCAGCTTAGTTGGGACTAGCGGCTACGAGCAGTACTTC
CDR3 protein: CASSLVGTSGYEQYF

D gene: NA
V gene: TRBV19
CDR3 length: 13
J gene: TRBJ1-4
clone size: few
CDR3 DNA: TGTGCCAGTAGTATGGGGGTTTGGGAAAAACTGTTTTTT
CDR3 protein: CASSMGVWEKLFF

D gene: TRBD1
V gene: TRBV12-3/TRBV12-4
CDR3 length: 14
J gene: TRBJ2-7
clone size: NA
CDR3 DNA: TGTGCCAGCAGTAGGACAGGGGTGAGCTACGAGCAGTACTTC
CDR3 protein: CASSRTGVSYEQYF

D gene: NA
V gene: TRBV20-1
CDR3 length: 12
J gene: TRBJ2-7
clone size: NA
CDR3 DNA: TGCAGTGCCGCCTTCGGGGCGGGGGAGCAGTACTTC
CDR3 protein: CSAAFGAGEQYF

D gene: NA
V gene: TRBV20-1
CDR3 length: 16
J gene: TRBJ2-5
clone size: many
CDR3 DNA: TGCAGTGCTAGAGACTGGGGAAACGGGGCGGGGGAGACCCAGTACTTC
CDR3 protein: CSARDWGNGAGETQYF

D gene: TRBD2
V gene: TRBV7-9
CDR3 length: 14
J gene: TRBJ2-7
clone size: NA
CDR3 DNA: TGTGCCAGCAGCCCCGGGGGGGTTAGAAACGAGCAGTACTTC
CDR3 protein: CASSPGGVRNEQYF

D gene: NA
V gene: TRBV9
CDR3 length: 13
J gene: TRBJ1-2
clone size: many
CDR3 DNA: TGTGCCAGCAGCGTAGAGAATAACTATGGCTACACCTTC
CDR3 protein: CASSVENNYGYTF

D gene: NA
V gene: TRBV10-3
CDR3 length: 14
J gene: TRBJ1-1
clone size: NA
CDR3 DNA: TGTGCCATCAGTGAGTCGGGGGGCGCGATTAGGGCTTTCTTT
CDR3 protein: CAISESGGAIRAFF

D gene: NA
V gene: TRBV25-1
CDR3 length: 13
J gene: TRBJ2-1
clone size: many
CDR3 DNA: TGTGCCAGCAGTGAAAACGACCCAAATGAGCAGTTCTTC
CDR3 protein: CASSENDPNEQFF

D gene: NA
V gene: TRBV2
CDR3 length: 13
J gene: TRBJ2-5
clone size: NA
CDR3 DNA: TGTGCCAGCAGGCGGGACGCCTCGGAGACCCAGTACTTC
CDR3 protein: CASRRDASETQYF

D gene: NA
V gene: TRBV24-1
CDR3 length: 13
J gene: TRBJ2-5
clone size: NA
CDR3 DNA: TGTGCCACCAGTGAGGCGGGACAAGAGACCCAGTACTTC
CDR3 protein: CATSEAGQETQYF

D gene: NA
V gene: TRBV25-1
CDR3 length: 13
J gene: TRBJ1-1
clone size: NA
CDR3 DNA: TGTGCCAGCAGTGTCAAATCGGCCACTGAAGCTTTCTTT
CDR3 protein: CASSVKSATEAFF

D gene: TRBD1
V gene: TRBV2
CDR3 length: 18
J gene: TRBJ1-5
clone size: many
CDR3 DNA: TGTGCCAGCAGTGCTCCGGGAGGGGGCACAAGGAGCAATCAGCCCCAGCATTTT
CDR3 protein: CASSAPGGGTRSNQPQHF

D gene: TRBD1
V gene: TRBV19
CDR3 length: 12
J gene: TRBJ1-5
clone size: few
CDR3 DNA: TGTGCCAGCGGACAGGGGGGCCAGCCCCAGCATTTT
CDR3 protein: CASGQGGQPQHF

D gene: NA
V gene: TRBV19
CDR3 length: 17
J gene: TRBJ2-6
clone size: NA
CDR3 DNA: TGTGCCACATTAGTCCCCGGGCTGTGCTCTGGGGCCAACGTCCTGACTTTC
CDR3 protein: CATLVPGLCSGANVLTF

D gene: NA
V gene: TRBV7-9
CDR3 length: 13
J gene: TRBJ1-3
clone size: NA
CDR3 DNA: TGTGCCAGCAGGTTTGGGGACGGAAACACCATATATTTT
CDR3 protein: CASRFGDGNTIYF